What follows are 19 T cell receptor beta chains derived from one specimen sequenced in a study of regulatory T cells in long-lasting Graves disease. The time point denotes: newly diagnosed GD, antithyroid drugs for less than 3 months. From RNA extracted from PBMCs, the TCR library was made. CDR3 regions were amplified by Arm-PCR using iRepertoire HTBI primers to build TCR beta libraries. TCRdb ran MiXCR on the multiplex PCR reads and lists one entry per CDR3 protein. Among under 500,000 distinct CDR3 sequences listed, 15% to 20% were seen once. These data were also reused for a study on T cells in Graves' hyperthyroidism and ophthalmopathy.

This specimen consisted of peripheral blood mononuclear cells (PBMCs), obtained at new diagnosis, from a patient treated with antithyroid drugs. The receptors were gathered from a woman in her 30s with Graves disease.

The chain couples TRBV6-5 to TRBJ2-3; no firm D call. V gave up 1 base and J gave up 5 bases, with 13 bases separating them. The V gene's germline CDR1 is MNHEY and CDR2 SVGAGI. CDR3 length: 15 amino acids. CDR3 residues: CASSYFPGGGDTQYF. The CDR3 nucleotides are TGTGCCAGCAGTTACTTCCCCGGCGGCGGAGATACGCAGTATTTT.

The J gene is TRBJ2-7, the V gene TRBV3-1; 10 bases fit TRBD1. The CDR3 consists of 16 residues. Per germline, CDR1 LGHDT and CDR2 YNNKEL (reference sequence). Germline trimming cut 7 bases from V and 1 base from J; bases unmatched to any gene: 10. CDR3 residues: CASTLTGDRGSYEQYF. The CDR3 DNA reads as TGTGCCAGCACTCTAACCGGGGACAGGGGTTCCTACGAGCAGTACTTC.

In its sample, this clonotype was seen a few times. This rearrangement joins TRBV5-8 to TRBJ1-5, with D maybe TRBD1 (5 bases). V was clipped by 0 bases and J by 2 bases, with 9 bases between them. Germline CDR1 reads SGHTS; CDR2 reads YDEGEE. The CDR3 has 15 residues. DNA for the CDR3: TGTGCCAGCAGCTTGGGGCAGGGCGGCAATCAGCCCCAGCATTTT. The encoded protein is CASSLGQGGNQPQHF.

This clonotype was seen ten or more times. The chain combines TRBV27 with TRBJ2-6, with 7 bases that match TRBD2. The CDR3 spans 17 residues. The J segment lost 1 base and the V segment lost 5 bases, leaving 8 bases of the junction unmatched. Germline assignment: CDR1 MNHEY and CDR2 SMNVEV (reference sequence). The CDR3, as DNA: TGTGCCAGCAGTCGTTCTAGCGGCGATTCTGGGGCCAACGTCCTGACTTTC. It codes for CASSRSSGDSGANVLTF.

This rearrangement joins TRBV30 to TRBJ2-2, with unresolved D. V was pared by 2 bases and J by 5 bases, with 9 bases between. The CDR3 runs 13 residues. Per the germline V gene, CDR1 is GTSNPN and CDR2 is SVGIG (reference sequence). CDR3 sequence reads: CAWSLGWTGELFF. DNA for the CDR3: TGTGCCTGGAGTTTAGGTTGGACCGGGGAGCTGTTTTTT.

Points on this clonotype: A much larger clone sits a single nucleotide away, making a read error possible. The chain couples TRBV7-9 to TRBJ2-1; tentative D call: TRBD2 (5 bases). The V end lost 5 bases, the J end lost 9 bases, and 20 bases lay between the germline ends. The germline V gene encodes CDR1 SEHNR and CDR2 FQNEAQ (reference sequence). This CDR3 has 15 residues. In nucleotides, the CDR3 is TGTGCCAGCAGCCCGGTACTAGTGGGAAGAGTTGAGCAGTTCTTC. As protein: CASSPVLVGRVEQFF.

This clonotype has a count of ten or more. The CDR3 DNA reads TGTGCCAGCAGTCCACAGGTTTACAGGACCGGGGAGCTGTTTTTT. Residues: CASSPQVYRTGELFF. The V and J genes are TRBV27 and TRBJ2-2; D might be TRBD1 (5 bases). The germline V and J ends were trimmed by 5 bases and 5 bases, with 15 bases remaining between them. The germline V gene has CDR1 MNHEY and CDR2 SMNVEV (reference sequence). The CDR3 covers 15 residues.

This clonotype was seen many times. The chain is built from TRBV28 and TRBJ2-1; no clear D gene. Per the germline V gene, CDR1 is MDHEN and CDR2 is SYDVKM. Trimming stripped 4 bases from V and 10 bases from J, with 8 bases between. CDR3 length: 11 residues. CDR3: CASSSVKEQFF. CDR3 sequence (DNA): TGTGCCAGCAGTTCCGTTAAGGAGCAGTTCTTC.

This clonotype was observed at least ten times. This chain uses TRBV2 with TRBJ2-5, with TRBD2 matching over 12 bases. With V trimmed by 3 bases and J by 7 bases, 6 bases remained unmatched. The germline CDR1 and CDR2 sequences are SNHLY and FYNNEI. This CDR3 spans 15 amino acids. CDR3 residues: CASSDSTSGSRTQYF. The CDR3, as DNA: TGTGCCAGCAGTGACTCGACTAGCGGGAGTCGGACCCAGTACTTC.

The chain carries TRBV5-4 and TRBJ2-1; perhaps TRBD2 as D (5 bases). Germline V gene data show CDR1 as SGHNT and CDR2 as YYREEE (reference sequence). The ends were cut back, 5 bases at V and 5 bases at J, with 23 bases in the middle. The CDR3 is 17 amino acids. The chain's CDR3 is CASSMGAERAQDNEQFF. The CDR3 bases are TGTGCCAGCAGTATGGGAGCGGAACGGGCCCAGGACAATGAGCAGTTCTTC.

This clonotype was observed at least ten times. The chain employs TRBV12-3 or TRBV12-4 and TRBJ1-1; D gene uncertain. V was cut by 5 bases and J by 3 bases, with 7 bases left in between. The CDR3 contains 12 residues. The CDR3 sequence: CASSRLHTEAFF. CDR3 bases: TGTGCCAGCAGTAGGCTGCACACTGAAGCTTTCTTT.

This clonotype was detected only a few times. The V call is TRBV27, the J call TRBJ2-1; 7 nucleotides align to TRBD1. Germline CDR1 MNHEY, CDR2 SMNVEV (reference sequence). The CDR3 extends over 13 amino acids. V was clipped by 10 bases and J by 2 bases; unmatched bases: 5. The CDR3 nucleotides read TGTGCCATCTCACAGGGGCCCTACAATGAGCAGTTCTTC. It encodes CAISQGPYNEQFF.

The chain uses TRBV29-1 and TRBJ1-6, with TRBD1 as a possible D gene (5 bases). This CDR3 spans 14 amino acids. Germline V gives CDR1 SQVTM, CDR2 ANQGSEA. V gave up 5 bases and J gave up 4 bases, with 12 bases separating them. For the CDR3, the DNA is TGCAGCGTTCAAGTAAGGGGTTATAATTCACCCCTCCACTTT. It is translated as CSVQVRGYNSPLHF.

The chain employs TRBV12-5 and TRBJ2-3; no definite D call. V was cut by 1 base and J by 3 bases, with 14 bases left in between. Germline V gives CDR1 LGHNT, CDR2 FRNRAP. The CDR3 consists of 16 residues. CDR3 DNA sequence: TGTGCTAGTGGTTTGGGGCTCCATGGTAGTACAGATACGCAGTATTTT. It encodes CASGLGLHGSTDTQYF.

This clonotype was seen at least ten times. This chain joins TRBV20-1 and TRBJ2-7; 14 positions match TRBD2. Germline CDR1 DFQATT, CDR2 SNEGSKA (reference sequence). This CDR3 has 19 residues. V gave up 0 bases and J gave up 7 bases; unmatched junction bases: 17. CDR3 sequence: CSARDPTTSGRALLWEQYF. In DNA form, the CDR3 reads TGCAGTGCTAGAGACCCTACGACTAGCGGGAGGGCCTTGCTGTGGGAGCAGTACTTC.

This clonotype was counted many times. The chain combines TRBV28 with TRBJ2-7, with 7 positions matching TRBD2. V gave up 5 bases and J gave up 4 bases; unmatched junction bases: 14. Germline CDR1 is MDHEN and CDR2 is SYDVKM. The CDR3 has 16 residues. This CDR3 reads CASSASTTSDFYEQYF. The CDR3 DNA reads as TGTGCCAGCAGTGCGTCAACTACTAGCGACTTTTACGAGCAGTACTTC. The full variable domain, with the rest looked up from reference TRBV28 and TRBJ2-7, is DVKVTQSSRYLVKRTGEKVFLECVQDMDHENMFWYRQDPGLGLRLIYFSYDVKMKEKGDIPEGYSVSREKKERFSLILESASTNQTSMYLCASSASTTSDFYEQYFGPGTRLTVT.

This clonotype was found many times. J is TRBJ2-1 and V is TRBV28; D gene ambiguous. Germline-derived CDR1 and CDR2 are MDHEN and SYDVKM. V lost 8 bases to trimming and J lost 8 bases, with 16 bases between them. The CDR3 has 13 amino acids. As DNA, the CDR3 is TGTGCCAGCCGGTTCGATCTAGTCTATGAGCAGTTCTTC. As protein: CASRFDLVYEQFF.

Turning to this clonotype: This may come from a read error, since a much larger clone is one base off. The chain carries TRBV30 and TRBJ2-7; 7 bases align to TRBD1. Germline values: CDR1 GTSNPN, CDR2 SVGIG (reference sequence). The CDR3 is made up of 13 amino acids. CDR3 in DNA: TGTGCCTGGAGTGAGGGGGCTTCTCACGAGCGGTACTTC. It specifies CAWSEGASHERYF.

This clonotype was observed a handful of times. The CDR3 region is CASRDRGNTIYF. In DNA, the CDR3 is TGTGCCAGCCGGGACAGGGGAAACACCATATATTTT. The chain combines TRBV6-1 with TRBJ1-3; TRBD1 matches at 8 bases. In germline, CDR1 is MNHNS, CDR2 SASEGT. CDR3 size: 12 residues. Trimming cost V 8 bases and J 4 bases; bases outside gene matches: 1.